This T cell receptor (beta chain) was found in a study of blood T cell repertoires in COVID-19. Study at large: The United States, Italy and Spain were the sources of the acute and convalescent COVID-19 samples.

The CDR3 loop spans 14 amino acids. J lost 10 bases, V lost 3 bases, and 9 bases had no gene match. The germline gives CDR1 SGDLS, CDR2 YYNGEE. A Seattle source enrolled patients during active infection and followed them longitudinally. Only in-frame clones appear in the TCRdb table, and some are missing; sequencing was by immunoSEQ multiplex PCR. In the table there are 360,000 or so clones, about nine tenths of which are singletons. The rearrangement uses TRBV9 and TRBJ2-1, with 8 bases lining up with TRBD2. The TCR comes from a woman in her sixties or seventies with COVID-19, enrolled during active disease. The sample taken for sequencing was peripheral blood. The DNA for the CDR3 is TGTGCCAGCAGCGGGACTAGCTTGGGAAACGAGCAGTTCTTC. It is translated as CASSGTSLGNEQFF. The full variable domain, in which reference TRBV9 and TRBJ2-1 provide the parts outside the CDR3, is DSGVTQTPKHLITATGQRVTLRCSPRSGDLSVYWYQQSLDQGLQFLIQYYNGEERAKGNILERFSAQQFPDLHSELNLSSLELGDSALYFCASSGTSLGNEQFFGPGTRLTVL.